The T cell receptor beta chain under discussion was sequenced for a study of blood T cell repertoires in COVID-19. V lost 3 bases and J 7 bases, leaving 10 bases between the germline ends. CDR1 is KGHSH, CDR2 LQKENI, per germline. The CDR3 is 13 amino acids. The assay was immunoSEQ multiplex PCR, and TCRdb's table has in-frame clones only and misses some. In the table there are around 300,000 clones, nearly 90% of which are singletons. Sequencing input: PBMCs or T cells enriched from blood (not recorded which). The sequence came from a woman aged 60-75 years who had recovered from COVID-19. The chain carries TRBV18 and TRBJ2-1; possibly TRBD1 for D (6 bases). Written as DNA, the CDR3 is TGTGCCAGCTCACCGGGACAAGTGAATGAGCAGTTCTTC. Translating it yields CASSPGQVNEQFF.